What follows are 15 T cell receptor beta chains derived from one specimen sequenced in a study of high-grade serous ovarian cancer treatment subgroups. Tumor samples were taken before definitive surgery or chemotherapy. Sequencing used immunoSEQ multiplex PCR; TCRdb keeps in-frame clones, though not all of them. The table lists about 350 clones, under 80% of them singletons. Material for sequencing was tumor tissue. All receptors derive from a human donor with high-grade serous ovarian cancer.

The CDR3, as DNA: TGTGCCAGCAGTACTCCCTACGAGCAGTACTTC. Protein: CASSTPYEQYF. The V call is TRBV6-5, the J call TRBJ2-7; D remains ambiguous. CDR1 is MNHEY and CDR2 is SVGAGI in the germline V gene. Trimming pared 5 bases from V and 2 bases from J, leaving 4 bases between. The CDR3 has 11 amino acids.

This rearrangement joins TRBV7-2 to TRBJ2-5; D is perhaps TRBD1 (6 bases). Trimming stripped 3 bases from V and 5 bases from J, with 13 bases between. The germline V gene has CDR1 SGHTA and CDR2 FQGNSA. The CDR3 has 14 residues. Written as DNA, the CDR3 is TGTGCCAGCAGCTTTGGGGACACGAGGGAGACCCAGTACTTC. Translating gives CASSFGDTRETQYF.

This clone was observed a few times. The V and J genes are TRBV5-6 and TRBJ2-7; D not certain. V was shortened by 2 bases and J by 0 bases, with 9 bases between the two germline ends. Germline assignment: CDR1 SGHDT and CDR2 YYEEEE. CDR3 length: 14 residues. This CDR3 reads CASSLTSTSYEQYF. In DNA form, the CDR3 reads TGTGCCAGCAGCTTAACTTCCACCTCCTACGAGCAGTACTTC.

The chain couples TRBV28 to TRBJ2-7; 11 bases align to TRBD2. The CDR3 length is 15 residues. Unmatched junction bases numbered 4, after V lost 5 bases and J lost 1 base. Germline V lookup: CDR1 MDHEN, CDR2 SYDVKM. Here the CDR3 reads CASSPRLAGSYEQYF. The CDR3 DNA reads TGTGCCAGCAGTCCCCGACTAGCGGGATCCTACGAGCAGTACTTC.

The gene calls are TRBV4-3 and TRBJ2-2; D is possibly TRBD1 (6 bases). This CDR3 has 14 amino acids. Trimming took off 7 bases at V and 2 bases at J, with 11 bases between the two ends. CDR1 LGHNA and CDR2 YSLEER come from the germline V gene. CDR3 DNA sequence: TGCGCCAGCAACGAGGACAGCAACACCGGGGAGCTGTTTTTT. Its protein is CASNEDSNTGELFF.

By frequency in the sample, this clone is large. The rearrangement links TRBV19 to TRBJ1-4, with D unresolved. Germline CDR1 reads LNHDA; CDR2 reads SQIVND (reference sequence). The CDR3 loop spans 15 amino acids. The ends were cut back, 5 bases at V and 5 bases at J, with 15 bases in the middle. Here the CDR3 DNA reads TGTGCCAGTAGTGAGACCGCTGCACGAAATGAAAAACTGTTTTTT. It codes for CASSETAARNEKLFF. Looking up the rest from reference TRBV19 and TRBJ1-4 gives the full variable domain: DGGITQSPKYLFRKEGQNVTLSCEQNLNHDAMYWYRQDPGQGLRLIYYSQIVNDFQKGDIAEGYSVSREKKESFPLTVTSAQKNPTAFYLCASSETAARNEKLFFGSGTQLSVL.

J is TRBJ2-1 and V is TRBV2; D is ambiguous. In germline, CDR1 is SNHLY, CDR2 FYNNEI. Trimming cost V 5 bases and J 6 bases, with 8 bases left between them. The length of the CDR3 is 12 residues. CDR3 DNA sequence: TGTGCCAGCAGTTACATGGGCAATGAGCAGTTCTTC. It encodes CASSYMGNEQFF.

The genes are TRBV5-4 and TRBJ2-7; D gene uncertain. Germline CDR1 SGHNT, CDR2 YYREEE (reference sequence). V was trimmed by 0 bases and J by 5 bases, leaving 15 bases between them. The CDR3 extends over 15 amino acids. In nucleotides, the CDR3 is TGTGCCAGCAGCTTGGGGCAGATTGGGTACGACGAGCAGTACTTC. Translated: CASSLGQIGYDEQYF. Together with reference TRBV5-4 and TRBJ2-7, the CDR3 gives the full variable domain: ETGVTQSPTHLIKTRGQQVTLRCSSQSGHNTVSWYQQALGQGPQFIFQYYREEENGRGNFPPRFSGLQFPNYSSELNVNALELDDSALYLCASSLGQIGYDEQYFGPGTRLTVT.

The chain uses TRBV6-1 and TRBJ2-2, with TRBD1 matching 7 bases. Germline V gives CDR1 MNHNS, CDR2 SASEGT. The CDR3 has 16 residues. J lost 4 bases, V lost 2 bases, and 7 bases had no gene match. The chain's CDR3 is CASSEIQGSGTGELFF. The CDR3 region has the DNA TGTGCCAGCAGTGAAATACAGGGGAGCGGCACCGGGGAGCTGTTTTTT.

V and J are TRBV6-6 and TRBJ1-1; D is ambiguous. Germline values: CDR1 MNHNY, CDR2 SVGAGI (reference sequence). There are 14 residues in the CDR3. The V and J ends lost 7 bases and 1 base respectively, with 13 bases between them. CDR3 DNA: TGTGCCAGCAAGGGTTTTGCAGAGAACACTGAAGCTTTCTTT. Its translation is CASKGFAENTEAFF.

This clone has more than one count but fewer than ten. The chain carries TRBV4-3 and TRBJ1-5; 7 positions match TRBD1. Germline assignment: CDR1 LGHNA and CDR2 YSLEER. The CDR3 sequence is 17 residues long. Unmatched junction bases numbered 10, after V lost 0 bases and J lost 5 bases. Here the CDR3 DNA reads TGCGCCAGCAGCCAAGATCCTTCCAGGGGGGGTCATCAGCCCCAGCATTTT. This translates into CASSQDPSRGGHQPQHF.

The chain recombines TRBV6-5 with TRBJ1-1; D is unresolved. Trimming removed 6 bases from V and 1 base from J, with 9 bases in between. This CDR3 contains 13 residues. CDR1 and CDR2 from the germline V gene are MNHEY and SVGAGI. The CDR3 coding sequence is TGTGCCAGCAGAGGTCCGAGGAACACTGAAGCTTTCTTT. Amino acids: CASRGPRNTEAFF.

The chain carries TRBV29-1 and TRBJ1-2; no clear D. The CDR3 length is 11 residues. Germline V CDR1 and CDR2: SQVTM, ANQGSEA. The germline V and J ends were trimmed by 4 bases and 4 bases, with 7 bases remaining between them. The CDR3 DNA reads TGCAGCGTTGTGGTAATCTATGGCTACACCTTC. It specifies CSVVVIYGYTF.

This clone was detected a few times. The genes are TRBV6-5 and TRBJ1-1, with D perhaps TRBD1 (5 bases). CDR1 MNHEY and CDR2 SVGAGI come from the germline V gene. The CDR3 extends over 16 amino acids. The V end lost 4 bases, the J end lost 4 bases, and 19 bases lay between the germline ends. The CDR3 region is CASSSPGRGGGTEAFF. The DNA for the CDR3 is TGTGCCAGCAGTTCCCCGGGACGCGGGGGTGGCACTGAAGCTTTCTTT.

This sequence joins TRBV27 and TRBJ2-1; a possible D gene is TRBD2 (6 bases). This CDR3 has 13 amino acids. V was pared by 4 bases and J by 8 bases, with 12 bases between. The V gene's germline CDR1 is MNHEY and CDR2 SMNVEV (reference sequence). The CDR3 reads CASSSPTGDEQFF. In nucleotides, the CDR3 is TGTGCCAGCAGTTCTCCGACGGGGGATGAGCAGTTCTTC.